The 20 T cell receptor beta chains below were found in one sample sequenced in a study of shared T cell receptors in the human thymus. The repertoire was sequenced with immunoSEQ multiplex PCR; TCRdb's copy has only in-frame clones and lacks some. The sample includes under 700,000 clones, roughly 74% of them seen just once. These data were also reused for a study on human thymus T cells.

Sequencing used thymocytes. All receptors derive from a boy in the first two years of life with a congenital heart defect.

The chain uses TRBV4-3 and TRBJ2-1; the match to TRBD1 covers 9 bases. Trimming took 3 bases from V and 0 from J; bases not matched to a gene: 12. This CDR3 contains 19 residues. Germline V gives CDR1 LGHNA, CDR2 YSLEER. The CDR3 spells CASSHSGTGPESSYNEQFF. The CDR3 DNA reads TGCGCCAGCAGCCATTCCGGGACAGGGCCGGAGAGCTCCTACAATGAGCAGTTCTTC.

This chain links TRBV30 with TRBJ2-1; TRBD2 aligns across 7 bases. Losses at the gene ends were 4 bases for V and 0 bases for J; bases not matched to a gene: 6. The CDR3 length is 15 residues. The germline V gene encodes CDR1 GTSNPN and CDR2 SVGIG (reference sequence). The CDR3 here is CAWKLGGSSYNEQFF. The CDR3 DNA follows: TGTGCCTGGAAGTTGGGAGGGAGCTCCTACAATGAGCAGTTCTTC.

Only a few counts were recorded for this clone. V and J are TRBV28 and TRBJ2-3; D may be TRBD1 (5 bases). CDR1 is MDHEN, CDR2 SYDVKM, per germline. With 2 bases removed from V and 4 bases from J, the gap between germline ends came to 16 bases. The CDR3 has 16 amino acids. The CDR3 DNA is TGTGCCAGCAGTTTAAGGGGTCAGGGTAACTCAGATACGCAGTATTTT. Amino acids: CASSLRGQGNSDTQYF.

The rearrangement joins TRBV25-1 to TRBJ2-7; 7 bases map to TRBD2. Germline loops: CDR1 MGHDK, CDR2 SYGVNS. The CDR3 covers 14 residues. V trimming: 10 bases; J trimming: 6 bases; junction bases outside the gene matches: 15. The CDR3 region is CATSHWPGGLEQYF. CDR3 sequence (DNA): TGTGCCACCTCTCACTGGCCGGGAGGTCTCGAGCAGTACTTC.

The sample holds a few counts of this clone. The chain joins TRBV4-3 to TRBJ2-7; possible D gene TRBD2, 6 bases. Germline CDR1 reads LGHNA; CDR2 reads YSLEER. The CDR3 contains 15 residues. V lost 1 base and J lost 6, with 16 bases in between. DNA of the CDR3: TGCGCCAGCAGCCAAGGTCGGAGGGCCGGGGGCGAGCAGTACTTC. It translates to CASSQGRRAGGEQYF.

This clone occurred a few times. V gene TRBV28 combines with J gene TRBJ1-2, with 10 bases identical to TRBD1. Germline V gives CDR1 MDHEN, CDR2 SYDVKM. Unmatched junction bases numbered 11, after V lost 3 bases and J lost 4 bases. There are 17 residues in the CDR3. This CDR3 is CASSLPGTGEEGYGYTF. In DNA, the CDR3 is TGTGCCAGCAGTTTGCCCGGGACAGGGGAAGAGGGCTATGGCTACACCTTC.

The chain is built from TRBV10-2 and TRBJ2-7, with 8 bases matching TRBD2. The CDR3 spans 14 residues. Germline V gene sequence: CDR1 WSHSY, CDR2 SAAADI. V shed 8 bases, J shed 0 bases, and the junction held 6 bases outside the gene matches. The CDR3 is CASAAGGPSYEQYF. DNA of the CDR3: TGCGCCAGCGCCGCGGGAGGCCCCTCCTACGAGCAGTACTTC.

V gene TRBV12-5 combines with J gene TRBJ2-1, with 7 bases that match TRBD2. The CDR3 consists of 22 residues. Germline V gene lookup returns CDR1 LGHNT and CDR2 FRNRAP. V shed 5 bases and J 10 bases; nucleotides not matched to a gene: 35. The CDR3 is CASGPKAYPLAFGEGCPEEQFF. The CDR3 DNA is TGTGCTAGTGGTCCTAAAGCCTATCCCCTAGCGTTTGGGGAGGGATGTCCGGAAGAGCAGTTCTTC. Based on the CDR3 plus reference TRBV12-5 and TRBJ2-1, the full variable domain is DARVTQTPRHKVTEMGQEVTMRCQPILGHNTVFWYRQTMMQGLELLAYFRNRAPLDDSGMPKDRFSAEMPDATLATLKIQPSEPRDSAVYFCASGPKAYPLAFGEGCPEEQFFGPGTRLTVL.

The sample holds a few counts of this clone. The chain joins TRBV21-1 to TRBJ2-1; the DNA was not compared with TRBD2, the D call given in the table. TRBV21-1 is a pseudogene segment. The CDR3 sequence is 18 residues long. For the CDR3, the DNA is TGTGCCAGCAGCAAACCGGAGCGGGAGGGACAGCGATACAATGAGCAGTTCTTC. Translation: CASSKPEREGQRYNEQFF.

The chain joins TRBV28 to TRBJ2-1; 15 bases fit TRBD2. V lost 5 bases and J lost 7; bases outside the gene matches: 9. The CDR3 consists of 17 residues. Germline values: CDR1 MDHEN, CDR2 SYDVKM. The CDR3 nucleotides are TGTGCCAGCAGTCCGGGACCCGGGACTAGCGGGAGGAATGAGCAGTTCTTC. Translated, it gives CASSPGPGTSGRNEQFF.

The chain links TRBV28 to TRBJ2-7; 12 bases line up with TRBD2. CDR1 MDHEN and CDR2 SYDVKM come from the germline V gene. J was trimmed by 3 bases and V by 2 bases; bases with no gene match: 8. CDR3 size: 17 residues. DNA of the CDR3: TGTGCCAGCAGTTTACGGACTAGCGGGACCCGAGGCTACGAGCAGTACTTC. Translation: CASSLRTSGTRGYEQYF.

DNA for the CDR3: TGTGCCAGCCGGCAGGCGACAAACTATGGCTACACCTTC. Protein: CASRQATNYGYTF. V is TRBV27 and J is TRBJ1-2; no firm D call. V lost 8 bases and J lost 2, with 12 bases in between. Per germline, CDR1 MNHEY and CDR2 SMNVEV (reference sequence). This CDR3 has 13 residues.

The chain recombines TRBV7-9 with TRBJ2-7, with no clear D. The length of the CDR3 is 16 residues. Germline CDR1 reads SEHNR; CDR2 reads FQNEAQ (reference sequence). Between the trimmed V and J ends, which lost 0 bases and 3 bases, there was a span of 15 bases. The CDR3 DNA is TGTGCCAGCAGCTTAGCGTTGCGTCTACCCGACTACGAGCAGTACTTC. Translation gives CASSLALRLPDYEQYF.

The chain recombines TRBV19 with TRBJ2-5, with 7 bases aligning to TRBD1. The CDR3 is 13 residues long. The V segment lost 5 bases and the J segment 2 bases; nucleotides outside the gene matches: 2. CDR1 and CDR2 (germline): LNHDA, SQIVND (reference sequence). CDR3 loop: CASSRTGQETQYF. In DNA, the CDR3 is TGTGCCAGTAGTCGGACAGGACAAGAGACCCAGTACTTC.

The CDR3 coding sequence is TGTGCCACCAGCAGAGCTAGCGGGAGTTCCCCGAGGGGCAATGAGCAGTTCTTC. It translates to CATSRASGSSPRGNEQFF. The rearrangement links TRBV15 to TRBJ2-1; 10 bases align to TRBD2. With 1 base clipped from V and 6 bases from J, the junction kept 12 bases outside the gene matches. The CDR3 sequence is 18 residues long. Germline values: CDR1 LNHNV, CDR2 YYDKDF (reference sequence).

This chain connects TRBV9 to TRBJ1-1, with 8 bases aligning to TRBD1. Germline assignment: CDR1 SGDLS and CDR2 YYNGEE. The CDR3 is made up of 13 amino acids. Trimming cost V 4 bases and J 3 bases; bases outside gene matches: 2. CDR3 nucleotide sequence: TGTGCCAGCAGCCACAGGGGGGACACTGAAGCTTTCTTT. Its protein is CASSHRGDTEAFF.

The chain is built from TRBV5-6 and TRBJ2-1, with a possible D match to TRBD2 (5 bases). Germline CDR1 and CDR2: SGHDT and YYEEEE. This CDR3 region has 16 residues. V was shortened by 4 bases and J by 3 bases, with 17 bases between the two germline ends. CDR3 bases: TGTGCCAGCAGCCTCAGAGGGAGATTCGACTACAATGAGCAGTTCTTC. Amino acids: CASSLRGRFDYNEQFF. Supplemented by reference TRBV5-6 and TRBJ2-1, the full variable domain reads DAGVTQSPTHLIKTRGQQVTLRCSPKSGHDTVSWYQQALGQGPQFIFQYYEEEERQRGNFPDRFSGHQFPNYSSELNVNALLLGDSALYLCASSLRGRFDYNEQFFGPGTRLTVL.

CDR3 sequence (DNA): TGTGCCTGGAAAATGCGATTAGTCGCATATGAGCAGTTCTTC. Translation gives CAWKMRLVAYEQFF. V gene TRBV30 combines with J gene TRBJ2-1; unclear D gene. Trimming removed 4 bases at V and 8 bases at J, with 18 bases between. The CDR3 is 14 residues long. Looked up from germline, CDR1 is GTSNPN and CDR2 is SVGIG (reference sequence).

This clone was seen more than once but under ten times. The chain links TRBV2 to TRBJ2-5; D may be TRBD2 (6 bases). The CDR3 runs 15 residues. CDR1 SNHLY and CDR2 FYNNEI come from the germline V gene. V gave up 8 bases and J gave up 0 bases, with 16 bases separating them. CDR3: CASQAYAGNQETQYF. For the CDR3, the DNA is TGTGCCAGCCAGGCATACGCGGGAAACCAAGAGACCCAGTACTTC. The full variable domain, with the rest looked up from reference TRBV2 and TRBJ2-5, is EPEVTQTPSHQVTQMGQEVILRCVPISNHLYFYWYRQILGQKVEFLVSFYNNEISEKSEIFDDQFSVERPDGSNFTLKIRSTKLEDSAMYFCASQAYAGNQETQYFGPGTRLLVL.

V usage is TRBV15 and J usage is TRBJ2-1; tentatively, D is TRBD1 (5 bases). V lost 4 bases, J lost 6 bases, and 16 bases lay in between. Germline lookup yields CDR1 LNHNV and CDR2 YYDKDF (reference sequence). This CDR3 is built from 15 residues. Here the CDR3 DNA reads TGTGCCACCAGCACCTTCCTCAGGGAATTCAATGAGCAGTTCTTC. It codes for CATSTFLREFNEQFF. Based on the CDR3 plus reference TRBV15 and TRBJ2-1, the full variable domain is DAMVIQNPRYQVTQFGKPVTLSCSQTLNHNVMYWYQQKSSQAPKLLFHYYDKDFNNEADTPDNFQSRRPNTSFCFLDIRSPGLGDTAMYLCATSTFLREFNEQFFGPGTRLTVL.